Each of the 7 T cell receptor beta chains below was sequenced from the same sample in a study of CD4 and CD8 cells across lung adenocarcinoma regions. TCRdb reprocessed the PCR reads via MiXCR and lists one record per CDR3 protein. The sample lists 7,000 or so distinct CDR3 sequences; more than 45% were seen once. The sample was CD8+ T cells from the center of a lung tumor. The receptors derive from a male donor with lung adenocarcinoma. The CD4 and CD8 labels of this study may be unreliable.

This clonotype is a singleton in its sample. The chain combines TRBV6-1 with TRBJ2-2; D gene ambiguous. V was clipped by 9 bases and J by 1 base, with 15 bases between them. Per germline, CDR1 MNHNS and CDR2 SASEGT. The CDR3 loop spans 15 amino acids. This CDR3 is CASSLLVRNTGELFF. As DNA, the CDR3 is TGTGCCAGTTCCCTGCTAGTGCGGAACACCGGGGAGCTGTTTTTT.

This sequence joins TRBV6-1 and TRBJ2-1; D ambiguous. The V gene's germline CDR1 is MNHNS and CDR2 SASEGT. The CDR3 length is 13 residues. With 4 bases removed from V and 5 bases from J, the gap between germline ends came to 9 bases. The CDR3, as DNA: TGTGCCAGCAGTGTTGTTGGGGACAATGAGCAGTTCTTC. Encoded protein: CASSVVGDNEQFF.

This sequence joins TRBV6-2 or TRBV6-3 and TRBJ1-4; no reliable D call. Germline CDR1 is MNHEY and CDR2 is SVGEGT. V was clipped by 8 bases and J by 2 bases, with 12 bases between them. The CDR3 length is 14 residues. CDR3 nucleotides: TGTGCCAGCCGAACCGGAGGGACTAATGAAAAACTGTTTTTT. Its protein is CASRTGGTNEKLFF.

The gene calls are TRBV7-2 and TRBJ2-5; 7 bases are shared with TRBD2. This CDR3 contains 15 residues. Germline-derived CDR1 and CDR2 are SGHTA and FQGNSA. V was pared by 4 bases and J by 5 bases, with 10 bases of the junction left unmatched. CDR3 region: CASSYIAGLMETQYF. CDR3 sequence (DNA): TGTGCCAGCAGCTACATAGCGGGCCTGATGGAGACCCAGTACTTC.

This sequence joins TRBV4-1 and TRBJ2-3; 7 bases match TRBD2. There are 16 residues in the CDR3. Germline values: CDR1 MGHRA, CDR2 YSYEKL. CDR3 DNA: TGCGTGAGCAGCCAAGTGGGGCCGGGAGGCATAAACATTCAGTATTTT. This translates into CVSSQVGPGGINIQYF.

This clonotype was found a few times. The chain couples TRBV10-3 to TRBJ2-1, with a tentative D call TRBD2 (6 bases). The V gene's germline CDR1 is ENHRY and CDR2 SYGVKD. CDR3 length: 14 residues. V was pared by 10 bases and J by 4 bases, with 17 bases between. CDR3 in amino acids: CATSRVADYNEQFF. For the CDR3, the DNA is TGTGCCACCTCTAGGGTAGCGGATTACAATGAGCAGTTCTTC.

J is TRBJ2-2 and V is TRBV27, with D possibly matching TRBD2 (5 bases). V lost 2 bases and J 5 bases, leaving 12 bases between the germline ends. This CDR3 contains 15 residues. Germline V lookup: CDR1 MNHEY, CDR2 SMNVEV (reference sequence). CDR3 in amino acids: CASSLTWRKTGELFF. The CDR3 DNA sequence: TGTGCCAGCAGTTTAACCTGGAGGAAGACCGGGGAGCTGTTTTTT.